These 9 T cell receptor beta chains share one sample of origin, sequenced in a study of blood T cell repertoires in COVID-19. Here immunoSEQ multiplex PCR was the method, and the copy in TCRdb shows in-frame clones only, minus some. Here the sample spans 40,000 to 55,000 clones, less than 90% being singletons. Sequenced material: peripheral blood. The receptor source for this set is a human donor in a cohort sampled during active COVID-19.

The CDR3 here is CASSFQGKTDTQYF. The DNA of the CDR3 is TGTGCCAGCAGCTTCCAGGGGAAAACAGATACGCAGTATTTT. The V and J genes are TRBV5-6 and TRBJ2-3; possibly TRBD1 for D (6 bases). CDR3 length: 14 residues. V lost 2 bases and J lost 3, with 10 bases in between. The germline V gene encodes CDR1 SGHDT and CDR2 YYEEEE.

V and J are TRBV5-1 and TRBJ2-3, with TRBD1 matching 8 bases. V shed 4 bases, J shed 1 base, and the junction held 2 bases outside the gene matches. Germline CDR1 reads SGHRS; CDR2 reads YFSETQ. CDR3 length: 14 residues. CDR3 bases: TGCGCCAGCAGCCCGGACAGGGGCACAGATACGCAGTATTTT. Translating it yields CASSPDRGTDTQYF. Supplemented by reference TRBV5-1 and TRBJ2-3, the full variable domain reads KAGVTQTPRYLIKTRGQQVTLSCSPISGHRSVSWYQQTPGQGLQFLFEYFSETQRNKGNFPGRFSGRQFSNSRSEMNVSTLELGDSALYLCASSPDRGTDTQYFGPGTRLTVL.

The V call is TRBV7-3, the J call TRBJ2-5; D call uncertain. The V and J ends lost 2 bases and 1 base respectively, with 5 bases between them. Germline values: CDR1 SGHTA, CDR2 FQGTGA. The CDR3 totals 13 residues. In nucleotides, the CDR3 is TGTGCCAGCAGCTTACACTCCCAAGAGACCCAGTACTTC. Its translation: CASSLHSQETQYF.

This clone occurred once. This chain's CDR3 is CATSESGQGGSGANVLTF. For the CDR3, the DNA is TGTGCCACCAGTGAGTCGGGACAGGGGGGCTCTGGGGCCAACGTCCTGACTTTC. The chain carries TRBV24-1 and TRBJ2-6; TRBD1 agrees at 11 bases. This CDR3 is built from 18 residues. With 4 bases clipped from V and 0 bases from J, the junction kept 4 bases outside the gene matches. CDR1 KGHDR and CDR2 SFDVKD come from the germline V gene.

The gene calls are TRBV18 and TRBJ1-1; the D gene is possibly TRBD1 (6 bases). CDR1 KGHSH and CDR2 LQKENI come from the germline V gene. Trimming removed 0 bases at V and 9 bases at J, with 8 bases between. The CDR3 contains 12 residues. This chain's CDR3 is CASSPPQGQAFF. The CDR3 DNA reads TGTGCCAGCTCACCACCGCAGGGGCAAGCTTTCTTT.

The V call is TRBV29-1, the J call TRBJ1-4; no clear D gene. The CDR3 covers 14 residues. Germline V CDR1 and CDR2: SQVTM, ANQGSEA. Between the trimmed V and J ends, which lost 2 bases and 2 bases, there was a span of 9 bases. CDR3 protein: CSVEWANTNEKLFF. CDR3 coding DNA: TGCAGCGTTGAATGGGCGAATACTAATGAAAAACTGTTTTTT.

The V and J genes are TRBV6-8 and TRBJ2-7, with 9 bases identical to TRBD2. The V segment lost 7 bases and the J segment 5 bases; nucleotides outside the gene matches: 9. Germline V lookup: CDR1 MNHGY, CDR2 SAAAGT. The CDR3 contains 14 residues. The CDR3 protein is CASTPGGRAHEQYV. CDR3 DNA sequence: TGTGCCAGCACTCCGGGCGGGAGGGCCCACGAGCAGTACGTC.

Only one count was recorded for this clone. The chain carries TRBV2 and TRBJ1-2; TRBD1 might be the D (5 bases). The CDR3 covers 15 residues. The ends were cut back, 8 bases at V and 1 base at J, with 17 bases in the middle. CDR1 and CDR2 from the germline V gene are SNHLY and FYNNEI. The CDR3: CASSVGREVNYGYTF. DNA of the CDR3: TGTGCCAGCTCCGTCGGCAGGGAGGTTAACTATGGCTACACCTTC.

Only one count was recorded for this clone. V usage is TRBV4-1 and J usage is TRBJ2-1; 11 positions match TRBD2. There are 17 residues in the CDR3. Germline V gives CDR1 MGHRA, CDR2 YSYEKL. J lost 5 bases, V lost 1 base, and 7 bases had no gene match. CDR3 in DNA: TGCGCCAGCAGCCAAGCCGTTACGACTAGCGGGAACAATGAGCAGTTCTTC. This gives the protein CASSQAVTTSGNNEQFF.